This TCR beta chain originates from a study of cytomegalovirus exposure and HLA in healthy donors. Study-level findings and limits: Within the approximately 110 validation repertoires, first-cohort TCR clusters tended to co-occur, according to a later analysis. The study put 150 or so TCR beta chains on its list as cytomegalovirus-associated. The classifier, whose performance was assessed in both the original and validation cohorts, reportedly diagnosed cytomegalovirus status with high specificity and sensitivity. CMV antigen specificity of three CMV-associated chains was confirmed in vitro.

J was trimmed by 4 bases and V by 10 bases; bases with no gene match: 9. This CDR3 spans 14 amino acids. Germline CDR1 ENHRY, CDR2 SYGVKD. About this clone: Its antigen is unknown.

The data were produced by immunoSEQ multiplex PCR, yet TCRdb's version contains in-frame clones alone and is incomplete. Of about 160,000 clones in the sample, roughly nine tenths were seen once. The clonotype was recovered from a young woman in good health and CMV-seropositive. The rearrangement uses TRBV10-3 and TRBJ1-2; 10 nucleotides agree with TRBD1. Input material: PBMCs. This CDR3 is CATTGTGESYGYTF. For the CDR3, the DNA is TGTGCCACGACCGGGACAGGGGAGAGCTATGGCTACACCTTC.